This T cell receptor (delta chain) was recorded in a study of γδ T cells in repeated Plasmodium falciparum infection. Study information: The natural-infection arm compared Malian children under seasonal malaria with matched Australian children.

Regarding this clone: As yet, its antigen is unknown. This DNA's translation and the protein TCRdb lists, from a much larger clone, do not match at residue 10, likely due to a read error; the protein shown is translated from the DNA.

Flow sorting of PBMC yielded separate Vgamma9/Vdelta2+ and Vdelta2-negative gammadelta T cell populations for bulk repertoire analysis. TCRdb re-called the multiplex PCR reads using CATT. The table includes around 50,000 delta-chain clones, 1.5% to 2% detected once. From germline, CDR1 is TSWWSYY and CDR2 QGS. V shed 0 bases and J 4 bases; nucleotides not matched to a gene: 25. This CDR3 spans 22 amino acids. General study results and limits: Compared with Australian children, Malian Vdelta2-negative repertoires seemed more clonal, less diverse, less shared. Repeated controlled infections reportedly drove waves of new clonotype selection in Vdelta2-negative, mostly Vdelta1+, gammadelta repertoires.

The TCR was taken from a pool of human donors (malaria-infected and uninfected, not separated). The rearrangement uses TRDV1 and TRDJ1; 8 bases align to TRDD3. Because TCRdb records no J gene, it was assigned here through a match of the DNA to germline. The sequenced sample was gamma-delta T cells from blood. The CDR3 loop reads CALGELVPSLVRWGKQVDKLIF. The CDR3 nucleotides read TGTGCTCTTGGGGAACTAGTGCCTTCCCTTGTACGCTGGGGGAAACAGGTCGATAAACTCATCTTT.